These 4 T cell receptor beta chains came from one sample sequenced in a study of cytomegalovirus exposure and HLA in healthy donors. The table came from immunoSEQ multiplex PCR; TCRdb's copy has only in-frame clones and leaves some out. The sample contains about 76,000 clones, around 95% of which appear only once. The sample consisted of PBMCs. The source of these receptors is a woman aged 18-29 years in good health and CMV-seropositive.

The rearrangement uses TRBV10-2 and TRBJ2-2, with TRBD2 identical over 11 bases. Germline V gene data show CDR1 as WSHSY and CDR2 as SAAADI. With V trimmed by 5 bases and J by 4 bases, 18 bases remained unmatched. This CDR3 is 20 amino acids long. CDR3 nucleotides: TGCGCCAGCAGTCCTTCAATGGGACTAGCGGACTCCCTGCGCACCGGGGAGCTGTTTTTT. Protein sequence: CASSPSMGLADSLRTGELFF.

The chain is built from TRBV4-3 and TRBJ2-3, with a weak D call TRBD1 (6 bases). CDR1 LGHNA and CDR2 YSLEER come from the germline V gene. The V and J ends lost 0 bases and 3 bases respectively, with 13 bases between them. The CDR3 is 16 amino acids. The CDR3 protein is CASSQENRVRTDTQYF. As DNA, the CDR3 is TGCGCCAGCAGCCAAGAGAACAGGGTGAGGACAGATACGCAGTATTTT.

This clone appeared a single time. The chain employs TRBV6-5 and TRBJ2-5, with 14 bases that match TRBD2. Germline trimming cut 4 bases from V and 2 bases from J; bases unmatched to any gene: 3. Germline V gene sequence: CDR1 MNHEY, CDR2 SVGAGI. This CDR3 has 16 amino acids. CDR3 sequence reads: CASSSRLAGGQETQYF. CDR3 sequence (DNA): TGTGCCAGCAGTTCACGACTAGCGGGGGGGCAAGAGACCCAGTACTTC.

The chain joins TRBV7-2 to TRBJ2-3; 7 bases match TRBD1. The ends lost 3 bases at V and 2 bases at J; junction bases unmatched: 5. The CDR3 has 15 amino acids. Germline CDR1 and CDR2: SGHTA and FQGNSA. The CDR3 DNA reads as TGTGCCAGCAGCTTTAGGGACAGAGACACAGATACGCAGTATTTT. It is translated as CASSFRDRDTDTQYF. The entire variable domain, with the rest obtained from reference TRBV7-2 and TRBJ2-3, is as follows: GAGVSQSPSNKVTEKGKDVELRCDPISGHTALYWYRQSLGQGLEFLIYFQGNSAPDKSGLPSDRFSAERTGGSVSTLTIQRTQQEDSAVYLCASSFRDRDTDTQYFGPGTRLTVL.